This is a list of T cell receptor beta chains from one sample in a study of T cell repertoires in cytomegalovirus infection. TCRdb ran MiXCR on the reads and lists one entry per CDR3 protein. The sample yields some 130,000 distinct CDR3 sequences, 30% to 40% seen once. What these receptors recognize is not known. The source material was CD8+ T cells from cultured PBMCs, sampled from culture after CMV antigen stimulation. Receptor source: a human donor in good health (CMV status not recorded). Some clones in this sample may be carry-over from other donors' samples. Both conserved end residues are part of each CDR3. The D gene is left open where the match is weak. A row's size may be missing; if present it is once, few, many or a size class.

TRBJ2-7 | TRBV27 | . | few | CASSLQGRYEQYF | TGTGCCAGCAGTTTGCAGGGACGTTACGAGCAGTACTTC
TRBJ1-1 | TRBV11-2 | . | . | CASSLDLTELAAFF | TGTGCCAGCAGCTTAGACCTCACGGAGCTAGCTGCTTTCTTT
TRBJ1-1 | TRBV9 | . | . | CASSVGAANTEAFF | TGTGCCAGCAGCGTAGGGGCAGCGAACACTGAAGCTTTCTTT
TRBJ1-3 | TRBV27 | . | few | CASSSGNSGNTIYF | TGTGCCAGCAGTTCAGGAAACTCTGGAAACACCATATATTTT
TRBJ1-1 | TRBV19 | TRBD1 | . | CASEGQENTEAFF | TGTGCCAGTGAGGGACAGGAGAACACTGAAGCTTTCTTT
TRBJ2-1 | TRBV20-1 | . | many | CSAKKGGAYNEQFF | TGCAGTGCCAAGAAAGGGGGAGCCTACAATGAGCAGTTCTTC
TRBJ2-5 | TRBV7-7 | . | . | CASSLAVGIQETQYF | TGTGCCAGCAGCTTAGCCGTGGGGATCCAAGAGACCCAGTACTTC
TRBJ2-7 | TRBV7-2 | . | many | CASSESPSGEQYF | TGTGCCAGCAGCGAGAGCCCTTCTGGCGAGCAGTACTTC
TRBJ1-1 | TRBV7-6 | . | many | CASSLSENTEAFF | TGTGCCAGCAGCTTATCCGAGAACACTGAAGCTTTCTTT
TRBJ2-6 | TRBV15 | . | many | CATSRDGGPSGGANVLTF | TGTGCCACCAGCAGAGATGGGGGGCCTTCAGGTGGGGCCAACGTCCTGACTTTC
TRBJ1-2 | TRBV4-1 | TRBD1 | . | CASSQLPGQGPGYTF | TGCGCCAGCAGCCAGCTACCGGGACAGGGGCCTGGCTACACCTTC
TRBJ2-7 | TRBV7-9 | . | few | CASSSSRSDYEQYF | TGTGCCAGCAGCTCCAGCCGATCGGACTACGAGCAGTACTTC
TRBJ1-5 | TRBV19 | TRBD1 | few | CASRYRGDQPQHF | TGTGCCAGTAGATACAGGGGAGATCAGCCCCAGCATTTT
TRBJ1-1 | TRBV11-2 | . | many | CASSPSLGQPGAFF | TGTGCCAGCAGCCCCAGCTTAGGGCAGCCTGGAGCTTTCTTT
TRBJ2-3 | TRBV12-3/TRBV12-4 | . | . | CASSPGVEMGTDTQYF | TGTGCCAGCAGCCCGGGAGTGGAAATGGGCACAGATACGCAGTATTTT
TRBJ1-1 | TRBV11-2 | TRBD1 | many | CASSLGTGALWNTEAFF | TGTGCCAGCAGCTTAGGGACAGGGGCATTGTGGAACACTGAAGCTTTCTTT
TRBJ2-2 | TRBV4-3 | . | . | CASSQDGGPDTGELFF | TGCGCCAGCAGCCAAGATGGGGGACCCGACACCGGGGAGCTGTTTTTT
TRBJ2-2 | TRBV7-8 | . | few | CASSPTNPNTGELFF | TGTGCCAGCAGCCCTACCAACCCGAACACCGGGGAGCTGTTTTTT
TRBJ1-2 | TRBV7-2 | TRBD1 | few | CASSLMDRERGYTF | TGTGCCAGCAGCTTAATGGACAGGGAGCGTGGCTACACCTTC
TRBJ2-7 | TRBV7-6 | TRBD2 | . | CASSEIRVAGVYEQYF | TGTGCCAGCAGCGAAATCCGGGTAGCGGGGGTCTACGAGCAGTACTTC
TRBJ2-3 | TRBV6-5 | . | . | CASSYASSGTDTQYF | TGTGCCAGCAGTTACGCTAGTTCGGGCACAGATACGCAGTATTTT
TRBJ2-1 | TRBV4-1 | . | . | CASRGSQNEQFF | TGCGCCAGCAGGGGATCTCAGAATGAGCAGTTCTTC
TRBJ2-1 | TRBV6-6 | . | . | CASPVRDISYNEQFF | TGTGCCAGCCCCGTCCGGGACATCTCCTACAATGAGCAGTTCTTC
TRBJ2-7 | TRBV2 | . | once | CASSWTGEQYF | TGTGCCAGCAGCTGGACGGGCGAGCAGTACTTC